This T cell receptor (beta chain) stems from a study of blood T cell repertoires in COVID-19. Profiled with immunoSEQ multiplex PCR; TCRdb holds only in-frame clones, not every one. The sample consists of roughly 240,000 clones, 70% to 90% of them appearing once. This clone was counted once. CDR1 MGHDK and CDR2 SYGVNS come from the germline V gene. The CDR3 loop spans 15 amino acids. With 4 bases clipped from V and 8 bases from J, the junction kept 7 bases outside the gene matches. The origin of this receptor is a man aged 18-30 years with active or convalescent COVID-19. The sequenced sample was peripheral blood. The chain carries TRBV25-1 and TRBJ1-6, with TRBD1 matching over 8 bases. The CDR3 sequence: CASSGQGTNYSPLHF. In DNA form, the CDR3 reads TGTGCCAGCAGTGGACAGGGGACGAACTATTCACCCCTCCACTTT.